This T cell receptor beta chain derives from a study of cytomegalovirus exposure and HLA in healthy donors. Background on the study: Inside one of the first data releases sat some 85 million unique TCRs taken from HLA-typed donors.

The germline gives CDR1 SEHNR, CDR2 FQNEAQ (reference sequence). The V gene end was trimmed by 2 bases and the J gene end by 5 bases; junction bases not matched to a gene: 15. The CDR3 loop spans 18 amino acids. Researchers ran the PCR with 60 Vbeta and 13 Jbeta primers. Sequenced by immunoSEQ multiplex PCR; TCRdb stores in-frame clones only, minus some. The table lists under 200,000 clones, roughly 87% of them singletons. Sequences were obtained from PBMCs. This clonotype originated in a woman aged 45 to 65 in good health and CMV-seronegative. J is TRBJ2-7 and V is TRBV7-9; 10 bases match TRBD1. Written as DNA, the CDR3 is TGTGCCAGCAGCTTAAAATTTGATAGGGACAGGGGCTCAGACGAGCAGTACTTC. It codes for CASSLKFDRDRGSDEQYF.